This paragraph covers one T cell receptor beta chain sequence. Seattle participants joined during active infection and were tracked over time. These data originate in a study of blood T cell repertoires in COVID-19. Study background: In each case, the material was cDNA or gDNA derived from T cells, B-cell-depleted T cells, or PBMCs.

Original data processing: By means of reference gene primer amplification, nucleated cell counts were estimated. Produced via immunoSEQ multiplex PCR; TCRdb's table is partial and in-frame only. That table is the source of V, J and clone size, and D and trimming were worked out from the DNA. The table shows about 160,000 clones, with 70% to 90% occurring only once. The TCR sequence derives from a woman in her forties or fifties with COVID-19, enrolled during active disease. Sequenced: peripheral blood.

CDR3 coding DNA: TGCGCCAGCAGCCAACAACTAGCGGGGGGCACAGATACGCAGTATTTT. Its protein is CASSQQLAGGTDTQYF. The chain combines TRBV4-1 with TRBJ2-3; 11 bases fit TRBD2. Looked up from germline, CDR1 is MGHRA and CDR2 is YSYEKL. Trimming at V came to 2 bases and at J to 1 base, leaving 2 bases not matched to a gene. This CDR3 is 16 amino acids long.